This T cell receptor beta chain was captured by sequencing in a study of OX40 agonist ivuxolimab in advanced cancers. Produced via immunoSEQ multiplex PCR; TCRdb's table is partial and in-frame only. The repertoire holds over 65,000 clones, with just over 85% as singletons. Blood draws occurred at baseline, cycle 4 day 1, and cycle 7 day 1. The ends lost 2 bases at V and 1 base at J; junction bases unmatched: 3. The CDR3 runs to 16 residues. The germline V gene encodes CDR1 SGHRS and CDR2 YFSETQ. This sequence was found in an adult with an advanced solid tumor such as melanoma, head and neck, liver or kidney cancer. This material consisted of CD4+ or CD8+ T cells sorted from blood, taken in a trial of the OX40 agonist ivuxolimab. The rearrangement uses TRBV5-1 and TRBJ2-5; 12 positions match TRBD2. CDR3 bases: TGCGCCAGCAGCTTAGCTAGCGGGGGGGTCCAAGAGACCCAGTACTTC. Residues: CASSLASGGVQETQYF.